This T cell receptor beta chain originates from a study of T cell responses to AZD1222 COVID-19 vaccine (TCRdb year 2021). Broadly, across the study: TCR sequencing covered over 230 trial participants: 200 to 220 given two doses of AZD1222 and 26 given two doses of MenACWY control vaccine. Trial participants were enrolled by age into subgroups of 18-55, 56-69 and 70-plus years, and about 150, 27 and 61 TCR-sequenced participants, respectively, were included in these subgroups. Overall study results and their limits: Most participants were white British and females outnumbered males, and the authors suggested that clonal diversity may have been underestimated. Reportedly, close to half of the unique spike-specific TCRs recognized epitopes lying outside the regions that are mutated in the B.1.351 and B.1.1.7 variants. A significant rise in spike-specific TCR breadth and depth was observed after two AZD1222 doses relative to day 0 and relative to MenACWY recipients. CD4 TCRs associated with the vaccine covered the entire spike protein, and the dominant responses were in regions 160-218 and 743-854. The 56-69-year group was small, and its depth increase did not reach significance, likely because of low power. Because no day 14 peak-response samples were available, repertoires were characterized only after the peak T cell response. Only five or six AZD1222 recipients were SARS-CoV-2 seropositive at baseline, limiting conclusions about previously exposed vaccinees.

The CDR3 regions of human TCRbeta chains were subjected to immunosequencing. The original pipeline was this. Repertoire TCRs were checked for matches against a reference library of SARS-CoV-2-specific TCRs that had been generated using the MIRA antigen-specificity platform. Breadth was defined as the fraction of unique TCRs that were SARS-CoV-2-associated. Depth was defined as the fraction of total T cells that were SARS-CoV-2-associated. Using the MIRA data, each spike-specific TCR was mapped to the spike region that the TCR reacts to and placed in a CD4 or CD8 class. Log10-transformed breadth and depth values were compared by one-way ANOVA with Sidak's multiple comparisons tests. TCRdb provides this immuneACCESS table in a form limited to in-frame rearrangements. Some clones are lacking; in checked studies, under half of them reflect an unresolved V gene, and why the rest are absent is not known. V, J and clone size derive from that table, while D and trimming were established from the DNA sequence. In this sample the table shows 150,000 to 200,000 clones, roughly nine tenths of which occur a single time. The ten top clones hold under 1.2% of the sample.

The sample's time point label, decoded: about 28 days (+/-7) after the second vaccine dose. Because spike-specific TCR depth and breadth did not differ between the two schedules, AZD1222 recipients who got a second dose at roughly 4 weeks were pooled with those who got a second dose at roughly 12 weeks. Vaccinee samples came from UK trials COV001 and COV002, including a single-blind randomized controlled phase 2/3 trial of AZD1222 (ChAdOx1 nCoV-19) in healthy adults. Trial participant PBMC samples were collected at day 0 and day 28 after the second dose for TCRbeta chain sequencing. Notes on this clone: Its antigen remains undetermined. The input lacks base qualities; no much larger clone sits a single base away.

From the cysteine through the phenylalanine, the CDR3 covers 13 amino acids. Just CDR3 DNA is preserved here, 39 bases in frame from base 1. The junction carries 12 bases between V and J, which are trimmed by 6 bases and 4 bases respectively. This receptor chain uses TRBV12-3 or TRBV12-4 and TRBJ1-1; 6 matching bases give a weak D call of TRBD1. This specimen consisted of peripheral blood, obtained 28 days after the second AZD1222 dose. This TCR derives from an adult who received the AZD1222 COVID-19 vaccine. For the CDR3, the sequence is CASRQGWGTEAFF. The sequenced DNA is TGTGCCAGCAGACAGGGTTGGGGCACTGAAGCTTTCTTT.